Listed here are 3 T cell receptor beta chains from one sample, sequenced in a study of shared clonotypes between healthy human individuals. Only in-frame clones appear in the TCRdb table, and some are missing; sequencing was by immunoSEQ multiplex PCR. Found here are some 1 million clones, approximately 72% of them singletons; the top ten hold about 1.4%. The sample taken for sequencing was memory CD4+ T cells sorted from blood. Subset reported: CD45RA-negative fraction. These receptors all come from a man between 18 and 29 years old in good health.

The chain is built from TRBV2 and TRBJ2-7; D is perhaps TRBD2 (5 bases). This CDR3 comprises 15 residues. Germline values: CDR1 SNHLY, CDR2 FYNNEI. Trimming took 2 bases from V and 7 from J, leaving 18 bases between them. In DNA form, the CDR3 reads TGTGCCAGCAGTGAAAAGTGGTCAGAGACTAATGAGCAGTACTTC. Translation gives CASSEKWSETNEQYF.

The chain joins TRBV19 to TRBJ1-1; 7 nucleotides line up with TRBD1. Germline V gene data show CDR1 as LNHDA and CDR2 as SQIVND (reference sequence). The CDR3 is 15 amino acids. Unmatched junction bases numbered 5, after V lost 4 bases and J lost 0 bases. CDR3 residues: CASSTRDSMNTEAFF. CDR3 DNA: TGTGCCAGTAGTACGAGGGACAGCATGAACACTGAAGCTTTCTTT.

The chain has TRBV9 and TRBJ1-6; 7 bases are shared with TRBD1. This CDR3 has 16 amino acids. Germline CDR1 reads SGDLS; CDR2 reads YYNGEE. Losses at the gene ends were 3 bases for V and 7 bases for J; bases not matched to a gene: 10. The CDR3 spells CASSERDGQVNSPLHF. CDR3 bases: TGTGCCAGCAGCGAACGGGACGGACAGGTGAATTCACCCCTCCACTTT.